Presented here are 10 T cell receptor beta chains from one specimen sequenced in a study of cytomegalovirus exposure and HLA in healthy donors. The assay was immunoSEQ multiplex PCR, and TCRdb's table has in-frame clones only and misses some. The sample shows 240,000 or so clones, around 85% of them seen only once. The sequencing input was PBMCs. The receptors were gathered from a woman in her twenties or thirties in good health and CMV-seropositive.

V usage is TRBV11-2 and J usage is TRBJ2-5, with D possibly being TRBD2 (7 bases). Trimming pared 2 bases from V and 5 bases from J, leaving 21 bases between. The CDR3 is 17 amino acids. Germline V lookup: CDR1 SGHAT, CDR2 FQNNGV. CDR3: CASSLRGGGGPVETQYF. In DNA, the CDR3 is TGTGCCAGCAGCTTAAGGGGAGGGGGGGGCCCAGTGGAGACCCAGTACTTC.

The chain employs TRBV11-2 and TRBJ2-6, with a possible D match to TRBD1 (5 bases). V lost 5 bases and J lost 2, with 19 bases in between. The CDR3 consists of 18 residues. Germline values: CDR1 SGHAT, CDR2 FQNNGV. For the CDR3, the DNA is TGTGCCAGCAGCCGCAAGGACACAGACATGACTGGGGCCAACGTCCTGACTTTC. This codes for CASSRKDTDMTGANVLTF.

This chain joins TRBV10-3 and TRBJ1-5, with TRBD1 identical over 8 bases. The germline V gene has CDR1 ENHRY and CDR2 SYGVKD. This CDR3 is 13 amino acids long. Trimming cost V 6 bases and J 5 bases; bases outside gene matches: 3. The CDR3 DNA is TGTGCCATCAGAATGACAGGGGATCAGCCCCAGCATTTT. The encoded protein is CAIRMTGDQPQHF.

The J gene is TRBJ1-2, the V gene TRBV7-9; D possibly corresponds to TRBD1 (6 bases). Per germline, CDR1 SEHNR and CDR2 FQNEAQ (reference sequence). There are 15 residues in the CDR3. V lost 1 base to trimming and J lost 5 bases, with 14 bases between them. This CDR3 reads CASSLGGGDGYGYTF. The CDR3 DNA is TGTGCCAGCAGCTTAGGAGGGGGAGACGGGTATGGCTACACCTTC.

The J gene is TRBJ1-2, the V gene TRBV15, with D uncertain. V dropped 1 base and J dropped 4 bases, with 7 bases sitting between them. The germline gives CDR1 LNHNV, CDR2 YYDKDF (reference sequence). CDR3 length: 13 residues. The CDR3 loop reads CATSRAQFYGYTF. The CDR3 bases are TGTGCCACCAGCAGAGCTCAGTTCTATGGCTACACCTTC. Combining the CDR3 with reference TRBV15 and TRBJ1-2 gives the whole variable domain DAMVIQNPRYQVTQFGKPVTLSCSQTLNHNVMYWYQQKSSQAPKLLFHYYDKDFNNEADTPDNFQSRRPNTSFCFLDIRSPGLGDTAMYLCATSRAQFYGYTFGSGTRLTVV.

The V gene is TRBV30, the J gene TRBJ1-4, with a possible D match to TRBD1 (6 bases). The CDR3 extends over 14 amino acids. Germline V lookup: CDR1 GTSNPN, CDR2 SVGIG (reference sequence). V was cut by 0 bases and J by 7 bases, with 12 bases left in between. CDR3 loop: CAWSVTGSGEKLFF. CDR3 DNA sequence: TGTGCCTGGAGTGTTACAGGGTCAGGTGAAAAACTGTTTTTT. The full variable domain, with the rest looked up from reference TRBV30 and TRBJ1-4, is SQTIHQWPATLVQPVGSPLSLECTVEGTSNPNLYWYRQAAGRGLQLLFYSVGIGQISSEVPQNLSASRPQDRQFILSSKKLLLSDSGFYLCAWSVTGSGEKLFFGSGTQLSVL.

V and J are TRBV28 and TRBJ1-4, with 8 nucleotides matching TRBD1. The CDR3 extends over 15 amino acids. Germline V gene data show CDR1 as MDHEN and CDR2 as SYDVKM. Germline trimming cut 6 bases from V and 5 bases from J; bases unmatched to any gene: 8. This CDR3 is CASSSPRGQNEKLFF. The CDR3 coding sequence is TGTGCCAGCAGCTCCCCCAGGGGGCAGAATGAAAAACTGTTTTTT.

J is TRBJ2-5 and V is TRBV5-1; TRBD2 matches at 15 bases. The length of the CDR3 is 16 residues. The V gene end was trimmed by 2 bases and the J gene end by 4 bases; junction bases not matched to a gene: 3. In germline, CDR1 is SGHRS, CDR2 YFSETQ. The CDR3 region has the DNA TGCGCCAGCAGCTTCCAGGGACTAGCGGGAGGAGAGACCCAGTACTTC. It specifies CASSFQGLAGGETQYF.

The chain employs TRBV6-5 and TRBJ1-2; no firm D call. CDR1 and CDR2 (germline): MNHEY, SVGAGI. The CDR3 runs to 13 residues. V was cut by 4 bases and J by 4 bases, with 10 bases left in between. Here the CDR3 DNA reads TGTGCCAGCAGTTCGGCGGATTCCTATGGCTACACCTTC. Encoded protein: CASSSADSYGYTF.

The J gene is TRBJ2-7, the V gene TRBV18; D not resolved. Germline assignment: CDR1 KGHSH and CDR2 LQKENI. Trimming shortened V by 0 bases and J by 7 bases, and 10 bases separated the two germline ends. This CDR3 comprises 13 residues. The DNA of the CDR3 is TGTGCCAGCTCACCACCCCAATTCGCGGAGCAGTACTTC. Encoded protein: CASSPPQFAEQYF.